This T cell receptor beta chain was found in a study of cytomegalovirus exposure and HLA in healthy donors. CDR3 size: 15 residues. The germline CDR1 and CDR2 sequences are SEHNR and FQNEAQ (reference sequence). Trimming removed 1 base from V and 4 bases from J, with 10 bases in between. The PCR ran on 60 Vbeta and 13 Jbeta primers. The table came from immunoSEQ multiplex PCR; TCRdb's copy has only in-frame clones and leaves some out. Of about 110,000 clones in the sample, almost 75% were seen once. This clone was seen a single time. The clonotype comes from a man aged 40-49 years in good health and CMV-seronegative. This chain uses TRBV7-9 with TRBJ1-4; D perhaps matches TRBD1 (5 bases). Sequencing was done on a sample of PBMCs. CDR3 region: CASSLVGAGNEKLFF. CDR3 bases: TGTGCCAGCAGCTTAGTAGGGGCCGGTAATGAAAAACTGTTTTTT.